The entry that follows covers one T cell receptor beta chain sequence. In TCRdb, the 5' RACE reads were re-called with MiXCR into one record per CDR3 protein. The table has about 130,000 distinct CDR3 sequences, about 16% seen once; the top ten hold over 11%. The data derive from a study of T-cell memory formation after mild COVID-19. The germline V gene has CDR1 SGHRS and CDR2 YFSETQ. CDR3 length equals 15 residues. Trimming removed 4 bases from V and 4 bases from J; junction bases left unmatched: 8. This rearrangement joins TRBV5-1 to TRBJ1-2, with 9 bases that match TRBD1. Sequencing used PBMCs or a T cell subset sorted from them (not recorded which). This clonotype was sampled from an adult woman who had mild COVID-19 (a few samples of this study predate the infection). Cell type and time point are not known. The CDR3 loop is CASSPTGGDLYGYTF. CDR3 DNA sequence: TGCGCCAGCAGCCCGACAGGGGGGGACCTCTATGGCTACACCTTC.